Below are 15 T cell receptor beta chains sequenced from a single sample in a study of T cell responses to AZD1222 COVID-19 vaccine. Sequencing used immunoSEQ multiplex PCR; TCRdb keeps in-frame clones, though not all of them. The profile shows over 100,000 clones, 87% of them singletons. The sequencing used peripheral blood, collected 28 days after the second AZD1222 dose. Source of these receptors: an adult who received the AZD1222 COVID-19 vaccine.

V gene TRBV6-2 or TRBV6-3 combines with J gene TRBJ2-7; 8 bases map to TRBD2. V shed 0 bases, J shed 4 bases, and the junction held 5 bases outside the gene matches. CDR1 and CDR2 (germline): MNHEY, SVGEGT. CDR3 size: 15 residues. CDR3 protein: CASSYSKAGGYEQYF. The DNA for the CDR3 is TGTGCCAGCAGTTACTCGAAGGCGGGGGGTTACGAGCAGTACTTC.

This chain uses TRBV7-2 with TRBJ1-6; TRBD1 agrees at 7 bases. The ends lost 4 bases at V and 7 bases at J; junction bases unmatched: 10. The germline CDR1 and CDR2 sequences are SGHTA and FQGNSA. The CDR3 runs 16 residues. This chain's CDR3 is CASSSIRWGQNSPLHF. CDR3 DNA sequence: TGTGCCAGCAGCTCCATTCGATGGGGACAGAATTCACCCCTCCACTTT.

The chain links TRBV29-1 to TRBJ1-2; D possibly corresponds to TRBD1 (5 bases). Trimming took 5 bases from V and 0 from J, leaving 10 bases between them. The germline V gene has CDR1 SQVTM and CDR2 ANQGSEA. The CDR3 consists of 13 residues. The DNA for the CDR3 is TGCAGCGTTTACAGGAGTTCTAACTATGGCTACACCTTC. It translates to CSVYRSSNYGYTF.

This chain links TRBV5-6 with TRBJ2-5; D remains unclear. CDR1 and CDR2 from the germline V gene are SGHDT and YYEEEE. The CDR3 contains 14 residues. Trimming stripped 1 base from V and 2 bases from J, with 9 bases between. The CDR3 spells CASSLSTVQETQYF. DNA for the CDR3: TGTGCCAGCAGCTTGTCAACAGTTCAAGAGACCCAGTACTTC.

The CDR3 sequence: CASSVDDQGTNTEAFF. Written as DNA, the CDR3 is TGTGCCAGCAGCGTAGATGATCAGGGGACGAACACTGAAGCTTTCTTT. The chain carries TRBV9 and TRBJ1-1, with TRBD1 as a possible D gene (6 bases). CDR1 is SGDLS and CDR2 is YYNGEE in the germline V gene. This CDR3 comprises 16 residues. V lost 0 bases and J lost 1, with 13 bases in between.

The chain carries TRBV7-2 and TRBJ2-1; 8 bases fit TRBD2. The ends lost 3 bases at V and 0 bases at J; junction bases unmatched: 1. Germline CDR1 reads SGHTA; CDR2 reads FQGNSA. CDR3 length: 15 amino acids. CDR3 sequence reads: CASSFAGGSYNEQFF. The CDR3 region has the DNA TGTGCCAGCAGCTTTGCGGGGGGCTCCTACAATGAGCAGTTCTTC.

This sequence joins TRBV5-1 and TRBJ1-2, with TRBD1 as a possible D gene (6 bases). V dropped 0 bases and J dropped 4 bases, with 16 bases sitting between them. This CDR3 is 16 amino acids long. Germline V gene data show CDR1 as SGHRS and CDR2 as YFSETQ. The CDR3 is CASSLDRTAFGYGYTF. The CDR3 bases are TGCGCCAGCAGCTTGGATCGGACAGCCTTTGGCTATGGCTACACCTTC.

The table lists this clone with a count of one. The chain combines TRBV9 with TRBJ1-1; possible D gene TRBD1, 6 bases. The CDR3 is made up of 14 amino acids. The ends were cut back, 0 bases at V and 5 bases at J, with 11 bases in the middle. Germline V gene lookup returns CDR1 SGDLS and CDR2 YYNGEE. The CDR3 loop is CASSVGGLLTEAFF. The CDR3 region has the DNA TGTGCCAGCAGCGTAGGGGGGCTCCTTACTGAAGCTTTCTTT.

This clone was counted a single time. V is TRBV5-4 and J is TRBJ1-5; D might be TRBD1 (5 bases). The CDR3 extends over 14 amino acids. The germline gives CDR1 SGHNT, CDR2 YYREEE (reference sequence). Trimming took 2 bases from V and 7 from J, leaving 13 bases between them. CDR3 in amino acids: CASSFGGVSQPQHF. The CDR3 nucleotides are TGTGCCAGCAGCTTCGGGGGGGTTTCGCAGCCCCAGCATTTT.

This clone was observed once. The rearrangement links TRBV2 to TRBJ2-5; D gene ambiguous. The CDR3 consists of 14 residues. Trimming stripped 4 bases from V and 2 bases from J, with 11 bases between. Germline CDR1 and CDR2: SNHLY and FYNNEI. This CDR3 is CASSGLGVQETQYF. The CDR3 coding sequence is TGTGCCAGCAGTGGTTTAGGAGTTCAAGAGACCCAGTACTTC.

This clone was seen a few times. V usage is TRBV11-3 and J usage is TRBJ2-3; 7 nucleotides agree with TRBD1. The CDR3 has 13 amino acids. With 5 bases clipped from V and 7 bases from J, the junction kept 6 bases outside the gene matches. Germline values: CDR1 SGHNT, CDR2 YENEEA. The CDR3 sequence: CASSPNRGHTQYF. For the CDR3, the DNA is TGTGCCAGCAGCCCCAACAGGGGACATACGCAGTATTTT.

The chain is built from TRBV4-1 and TRBJ2-3; D is unresolved. V lost 0 bases, J lost 5 bases, and 9 bases lay in between. CDR1 is MGHRA and CDR2 is YSYEKL in the germline V gene. The CDR3 has 14 amino acids. The CDR3 DNA sequence: TGCGCCAGCAGCCAAGACAGGATTGGAGATACGCAGTATTTT. Protein sequence: CASSQDRIGDTQYF.

CDR3 DNA sequence: TGTGCCAGCGCAGGGTTTCAGCCCCAGCATTTT. Translation gives CASAGFQPQHF. The rearrangement joins TRBV6-5 to TRBJ1-5, with D possibly being TRBD1 (5 bases). This CDR3 contains 11 residues. Germline assignment: CDR1 MNHEY and CDR2 SVGAGI. The ends were cut back, 8 bases at V and 6 bases at J, with 8 bases in the middle.

The CDR3 spells CASRPGRGSTYNEQFF. As DNA, the CDR3 is TGTGCCAGCAGGCCCGGGCGGGGAAGTACCTACAATGAGCAGTTCTTC. The V and J genes are TRBV2 and TRBJ2-1; D is possibly TRBD2 (6 bases). Looked up from germline, CDR1 is SNHLY and CDR2 is FYNNEI. The V end lost 6 bases, the J end lost 2 bases, and 17 bases lay between the germline ends. This CDR3 has 16 amino acids.

The rearrangement joins TRBV28 to TRBJ2-7, with 15 bases identical to TRBD2. CDR1 MDHEN and CDR2 SYDVKM come from the germline V gene. V lost 8 bases and J lost 4; bases outside the gene matches: 3. CDR3 length equals 14 residues. The CDR3 DNA reads TGTGCCAGCGGACTAGCGGGGGGGCTTTACGAGCAGTACTTC. Translation: CASGLAGGLYEQYF.